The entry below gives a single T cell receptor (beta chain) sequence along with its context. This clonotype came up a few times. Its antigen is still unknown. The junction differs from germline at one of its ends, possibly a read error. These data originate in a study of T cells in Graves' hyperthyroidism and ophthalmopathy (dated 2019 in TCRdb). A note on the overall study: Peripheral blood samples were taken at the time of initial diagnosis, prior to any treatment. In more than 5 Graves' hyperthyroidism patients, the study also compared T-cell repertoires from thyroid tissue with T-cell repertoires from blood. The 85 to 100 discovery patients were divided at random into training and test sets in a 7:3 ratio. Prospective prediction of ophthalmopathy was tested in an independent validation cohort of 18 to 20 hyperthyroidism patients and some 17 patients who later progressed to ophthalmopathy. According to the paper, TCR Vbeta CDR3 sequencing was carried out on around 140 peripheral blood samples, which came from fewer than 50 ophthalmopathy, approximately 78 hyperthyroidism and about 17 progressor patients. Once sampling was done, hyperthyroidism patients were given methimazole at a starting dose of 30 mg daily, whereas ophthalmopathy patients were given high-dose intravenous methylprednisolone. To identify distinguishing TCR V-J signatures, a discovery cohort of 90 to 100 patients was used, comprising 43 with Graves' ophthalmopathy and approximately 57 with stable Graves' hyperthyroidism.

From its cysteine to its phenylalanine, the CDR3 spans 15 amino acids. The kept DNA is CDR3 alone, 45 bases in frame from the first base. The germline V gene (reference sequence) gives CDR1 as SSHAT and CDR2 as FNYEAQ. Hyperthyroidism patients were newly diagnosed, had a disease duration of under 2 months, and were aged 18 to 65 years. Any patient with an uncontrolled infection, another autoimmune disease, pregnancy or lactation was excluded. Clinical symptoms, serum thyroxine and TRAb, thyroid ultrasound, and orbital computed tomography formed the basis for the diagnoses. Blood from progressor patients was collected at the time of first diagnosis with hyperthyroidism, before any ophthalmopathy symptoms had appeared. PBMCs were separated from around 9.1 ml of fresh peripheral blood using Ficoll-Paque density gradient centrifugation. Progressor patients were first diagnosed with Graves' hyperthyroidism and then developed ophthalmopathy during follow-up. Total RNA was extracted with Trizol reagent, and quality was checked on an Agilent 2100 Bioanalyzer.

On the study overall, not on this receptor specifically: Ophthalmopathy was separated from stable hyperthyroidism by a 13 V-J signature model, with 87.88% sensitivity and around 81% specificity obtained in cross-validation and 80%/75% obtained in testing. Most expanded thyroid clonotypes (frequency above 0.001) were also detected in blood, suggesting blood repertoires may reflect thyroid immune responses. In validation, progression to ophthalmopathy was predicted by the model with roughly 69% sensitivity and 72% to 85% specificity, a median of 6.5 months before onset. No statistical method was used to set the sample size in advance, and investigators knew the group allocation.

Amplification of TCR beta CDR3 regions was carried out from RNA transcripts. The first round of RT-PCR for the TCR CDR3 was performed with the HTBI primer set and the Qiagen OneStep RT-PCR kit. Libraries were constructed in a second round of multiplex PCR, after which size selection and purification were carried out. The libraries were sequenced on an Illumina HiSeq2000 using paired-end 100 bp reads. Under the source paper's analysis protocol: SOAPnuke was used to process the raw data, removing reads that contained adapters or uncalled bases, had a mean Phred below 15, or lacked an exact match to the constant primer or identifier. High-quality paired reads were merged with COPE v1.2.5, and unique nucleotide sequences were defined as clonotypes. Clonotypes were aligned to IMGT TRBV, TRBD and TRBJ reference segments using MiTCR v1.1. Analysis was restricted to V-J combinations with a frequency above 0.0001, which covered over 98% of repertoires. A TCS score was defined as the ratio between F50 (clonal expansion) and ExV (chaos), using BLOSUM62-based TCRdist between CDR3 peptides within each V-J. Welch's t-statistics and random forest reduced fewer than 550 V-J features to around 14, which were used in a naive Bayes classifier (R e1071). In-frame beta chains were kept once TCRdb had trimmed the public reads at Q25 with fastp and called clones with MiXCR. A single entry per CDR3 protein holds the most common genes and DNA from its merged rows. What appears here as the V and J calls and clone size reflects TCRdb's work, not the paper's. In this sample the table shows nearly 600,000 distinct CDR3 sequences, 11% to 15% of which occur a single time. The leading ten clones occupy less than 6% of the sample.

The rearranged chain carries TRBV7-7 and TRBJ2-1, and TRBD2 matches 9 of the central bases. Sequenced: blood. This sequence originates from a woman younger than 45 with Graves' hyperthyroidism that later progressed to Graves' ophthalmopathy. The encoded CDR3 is CASSPLRAGGYEQFF. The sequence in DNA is TGTGCTAGCAGCCCCCTGCGAGCGGGAGGTTATGAGCAGTTCTTC.